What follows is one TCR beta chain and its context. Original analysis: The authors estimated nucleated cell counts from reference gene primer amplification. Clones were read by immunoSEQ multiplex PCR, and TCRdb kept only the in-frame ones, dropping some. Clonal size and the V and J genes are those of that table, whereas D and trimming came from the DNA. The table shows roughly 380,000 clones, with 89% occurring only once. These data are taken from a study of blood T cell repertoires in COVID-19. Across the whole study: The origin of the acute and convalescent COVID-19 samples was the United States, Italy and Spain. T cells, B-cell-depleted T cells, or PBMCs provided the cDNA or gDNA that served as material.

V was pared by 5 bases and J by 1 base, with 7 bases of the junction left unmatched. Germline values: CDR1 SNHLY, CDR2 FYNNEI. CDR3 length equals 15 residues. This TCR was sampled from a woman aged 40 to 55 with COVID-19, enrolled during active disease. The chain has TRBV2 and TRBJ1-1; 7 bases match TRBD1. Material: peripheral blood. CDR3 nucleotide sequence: TGTGCCAGCAGTCGACAGGGCATACCGAACACTGAAGCTTTCTTT. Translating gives CASSRQGIPNTEAFF. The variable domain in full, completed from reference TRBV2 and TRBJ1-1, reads EPEVTQTPSHQVTQMGQEVILRCVPISNHLYFYWYRQILGQKVEFLVSFYNNEISEKSEIFDDQFSVERPDGSNFTLKIRSTKLEDSAMYFCASSRQGIPNTEAFFGQGTRLTVV.